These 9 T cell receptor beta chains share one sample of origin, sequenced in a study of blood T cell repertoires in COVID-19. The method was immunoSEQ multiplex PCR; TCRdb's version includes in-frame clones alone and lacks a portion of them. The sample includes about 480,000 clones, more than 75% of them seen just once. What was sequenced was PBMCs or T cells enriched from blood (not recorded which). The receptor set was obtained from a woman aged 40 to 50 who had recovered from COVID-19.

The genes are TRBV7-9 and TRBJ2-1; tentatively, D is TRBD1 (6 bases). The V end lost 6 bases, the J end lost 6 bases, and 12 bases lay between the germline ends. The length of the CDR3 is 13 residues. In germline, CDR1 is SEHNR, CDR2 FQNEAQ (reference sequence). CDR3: CASSSTGPNEQFF. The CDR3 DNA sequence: TGTGCCAGCAGTTCTACAGGGCCCAATGAGCAGTTCTTC.

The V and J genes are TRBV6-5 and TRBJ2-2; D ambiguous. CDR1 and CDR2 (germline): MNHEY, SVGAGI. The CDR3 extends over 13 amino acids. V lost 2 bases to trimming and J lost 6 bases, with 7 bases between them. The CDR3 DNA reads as TGTGCCAGCAGTTACCCCCGGGCCGGGGAGCTGTTTTTT. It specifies CASSYPRAGELFF.

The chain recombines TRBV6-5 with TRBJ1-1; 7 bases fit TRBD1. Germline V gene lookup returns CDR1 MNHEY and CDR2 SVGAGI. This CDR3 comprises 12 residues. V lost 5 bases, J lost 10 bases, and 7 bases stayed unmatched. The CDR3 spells CASSNRQGVAFF. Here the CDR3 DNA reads TGTGCCAGCAGTAACCGGCAGGGGGTAGCTTTCTTT.

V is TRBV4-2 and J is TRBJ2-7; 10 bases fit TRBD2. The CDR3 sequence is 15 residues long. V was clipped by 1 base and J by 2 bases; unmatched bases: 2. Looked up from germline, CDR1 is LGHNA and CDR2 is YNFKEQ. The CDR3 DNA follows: TGTGCCAGCAGCCAAGGGACTAGCGGAACCTACGAGCAGTACTTC. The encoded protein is CASSQGTSGTYEQYF.

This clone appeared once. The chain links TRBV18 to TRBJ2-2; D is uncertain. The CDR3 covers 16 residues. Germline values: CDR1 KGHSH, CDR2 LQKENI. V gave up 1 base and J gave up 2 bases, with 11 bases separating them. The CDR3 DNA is TGTGCCAGCTCACCACGGGCAAGCACAAACACCGGGGAGCTGTTTTTT. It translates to CASSPRASTNTGELFF. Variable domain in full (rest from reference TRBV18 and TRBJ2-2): NAGVMQNPRHLVRRRGQEARLRCSPMKGHSHVYWYRQLPEEGLKFMVYLQKENIIDESGMPKERFSAEFPKEGPSILRIQQVVRGDSAAYFCASSPRASTNTGELFFGEGSRLTVL.

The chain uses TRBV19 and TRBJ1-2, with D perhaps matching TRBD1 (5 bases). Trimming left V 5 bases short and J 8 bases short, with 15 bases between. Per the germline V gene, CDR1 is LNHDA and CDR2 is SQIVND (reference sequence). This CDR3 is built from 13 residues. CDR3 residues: CASSYSHRGGYTF. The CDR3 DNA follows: TGTGCCAGTAGTTACAGCCATAGGGGAGGCTACACCTTC. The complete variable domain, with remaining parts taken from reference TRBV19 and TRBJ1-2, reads DGGITQSPKYLFRKEGQNVTLSCEQNLNHDAMYWYRQDPGQGLRLIYYSQIVNDFQKGDIAEGYSVSREKKESFPLTVTSAQKNPTAFYLCASSYSHRGGYTFGSGTRLTVV.

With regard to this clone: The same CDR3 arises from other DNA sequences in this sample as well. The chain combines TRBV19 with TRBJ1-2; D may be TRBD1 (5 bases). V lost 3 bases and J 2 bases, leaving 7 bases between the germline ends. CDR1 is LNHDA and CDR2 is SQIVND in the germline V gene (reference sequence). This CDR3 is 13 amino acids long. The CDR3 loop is CASSIRGNYGYTF. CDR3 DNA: TGTGCCAGTAGTATCCGGGGGAACTATGGCTACACCTTC.

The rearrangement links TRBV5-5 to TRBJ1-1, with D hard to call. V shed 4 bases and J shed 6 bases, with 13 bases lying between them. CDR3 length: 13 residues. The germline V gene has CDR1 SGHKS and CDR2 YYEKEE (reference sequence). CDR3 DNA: TGTGCCAGCAGCATTATAATAAGCCCTGAAGCTTTCTTT. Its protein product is CASSIIISPEAFF.

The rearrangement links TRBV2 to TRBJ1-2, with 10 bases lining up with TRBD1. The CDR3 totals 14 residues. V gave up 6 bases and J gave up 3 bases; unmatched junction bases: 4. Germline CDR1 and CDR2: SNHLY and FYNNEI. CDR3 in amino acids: CASREDRGDYGYTF. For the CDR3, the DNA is TGTGCCAGCAGGGAGGACAGGGGGGACTATGGCTACACCTTC.